These T cell receptor beta chains were read from a single sample in a study of response to subunit inactivated influenza vaccine. TCRdb called the RT-PCR reads again in MiXCR, with one record for every CDR3 protein. This table holds 250,000 to 350,000 distinct CDR3 sequences, around 20% found once. The material sequenced was PBMCs from blood, taken less than 22 months after vaccination. These receptors came from a man between 45 and 75 years old who received an inactivated influenza vaccine. CDR3s leave out the opening cysteine and the closing phenylalanine or tryptophan.

TRBV5-4	12	TRBJ2-7	ASSLEGQASRQY
TRBV6-1	12	TRBJ2-7	ASTTGGSNYEQY
TRBV10-3	11	TRBJ1-2	AISDPKTYGYT
TRBV11-3	14	TRBJ2-1	ASSLDRSSSYNEQF
TRBV11-2	16	TRBJ2-3	ASSPTYWERVGTDTQY
TRBV6-4	10	TRBJ2-2	ASSDWAGELF
TRBV11-2	13	TRBJ2-7	ASSLPGLASYEQY
TRBV12-3/TRBV12-4	14	TRBJ2-1	ASSLRGVGSYNEQF
TRBV2	14	TRBJ1-6	ASRDRGSSYNSPLH
TRBV12-3/TRBV12-4	14	TRBJ1-2	ASSPSATGSHYGYT
TRBV11-1	13	TRBJ2-2	ASSVGQGLAGELF
TRBV6-2/TRBV6-3	11	TRBJ1-2	ASSASEDYGYT
TRBV9	11	TRBJ2-1	ASSAGPNNEQF
TRBV7-1	18	TRBJ2-5	ASSSAHLVFDRMYQETQY
TRBV25-1	11	TRBJ1-5	ASNDISNQPQH
TRBV7-8	11	TRBJ2-7	ASSLVDSLEQY
TRBV12-3/TRBV12-4	12	TRBJ2-3	ASSFSGGSDTQY
TRBV20-1	10	TRBJ2-2	SLTFHGGELF
TRBV10-3	12	TRBJ1-6	ATGLGSRDSPLH
TRBV29-1	13	TRBJ2-1	SVGGGSPSYNEQF
TRBV5-1	11	TRBJ2-3	ASSPRGRGAQY
TRBV7-9	11	TRBJ2-7	ASNSRGAYEQY
TRBV7-6	13	TRBJ2-3	ASSYPGQGADTQY
TRBV3-1	10	TRBJ1-2	ASSPEGTGYT
TRBV18	14	TRBJ1-5	ASSPTTGARNQPQH
TRBV7-2	14	TRBJ1-2	ASSFTGTGGFGGYT
TRBV3-1	13	TRBJ1-2	ASSPQAGGSYGYT
TRBV20-1	16	TRBJ1-5	SARDKTGDYYSNQPQH
TRBV29-1	13	TRBJ2-3	SVAAASGRTDTQY
TRBV27	11	TRBJ1-1	ASSPPGFSEAF
TRBV15	10	TRBJ1-2	ATSRDRNGYT
TRBV14	12	TRBJ2-1	ASSEGVIYNEQF
TRBV3-1	13	TRBJ2-7	ASRRSLTGTYEQY